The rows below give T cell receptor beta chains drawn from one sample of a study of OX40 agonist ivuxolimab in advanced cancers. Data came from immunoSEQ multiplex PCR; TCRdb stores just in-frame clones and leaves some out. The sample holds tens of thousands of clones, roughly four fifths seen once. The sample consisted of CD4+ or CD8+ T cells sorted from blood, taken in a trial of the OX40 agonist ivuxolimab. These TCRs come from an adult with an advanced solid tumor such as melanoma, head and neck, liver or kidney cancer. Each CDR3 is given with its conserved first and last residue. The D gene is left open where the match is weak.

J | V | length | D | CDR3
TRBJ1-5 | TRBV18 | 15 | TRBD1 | CASSLRGTGEQPQHF
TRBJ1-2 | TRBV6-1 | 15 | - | CASSDSAVSDYGYTF
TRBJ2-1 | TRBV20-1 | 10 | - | CSARYNEQFF
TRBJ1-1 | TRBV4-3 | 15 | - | CASSQDPRGSTEAFF
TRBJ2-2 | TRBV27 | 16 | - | CASSLSYQGSTGELFF
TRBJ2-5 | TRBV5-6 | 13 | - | CASSLGVRETQYF
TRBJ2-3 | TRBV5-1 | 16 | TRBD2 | CASSQPSGLMTDTQYF
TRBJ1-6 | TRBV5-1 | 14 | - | CASSLNGPNSPPHF
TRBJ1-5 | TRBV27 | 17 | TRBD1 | CASSFLRGTGGNQPQHF
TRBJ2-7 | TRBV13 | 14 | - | CASSLGGESGEQYF
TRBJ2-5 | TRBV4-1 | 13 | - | CASSQGPEETQYF
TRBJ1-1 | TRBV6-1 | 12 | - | CASSELQGPTEF
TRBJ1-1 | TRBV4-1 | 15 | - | CASSPGPGHDTEAFF
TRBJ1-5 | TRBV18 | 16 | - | CASSLSRGTANQPQHF
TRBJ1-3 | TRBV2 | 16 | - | CASSEKRQSPGNTIYF
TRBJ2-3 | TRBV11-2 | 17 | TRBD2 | CASSLSLSGDYTDTQYF
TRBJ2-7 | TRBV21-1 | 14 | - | CASGDHRGQNEQYF
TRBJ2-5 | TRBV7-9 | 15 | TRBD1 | CASSPGQGLGGTQYF
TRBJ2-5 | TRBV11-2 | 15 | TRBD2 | CASSFSSGVQETQYF
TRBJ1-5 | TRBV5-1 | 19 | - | CASSLGSPGKGTSNQPQHF
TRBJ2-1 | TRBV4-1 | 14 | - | CASSQGSAYNEQFF
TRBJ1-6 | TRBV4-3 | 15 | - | CASSQVMGYNSPLHF
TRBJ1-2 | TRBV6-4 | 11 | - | CASSDHYGYTF
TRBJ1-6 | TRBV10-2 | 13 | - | CASSESTWSVLHF
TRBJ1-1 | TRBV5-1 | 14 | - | CATSPRGEIAEAFF
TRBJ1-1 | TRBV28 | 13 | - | CASSLTANTEAFF
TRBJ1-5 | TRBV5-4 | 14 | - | CASSLEGGNQPQHF
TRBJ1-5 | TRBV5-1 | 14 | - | CASSLEGTGQPQHF
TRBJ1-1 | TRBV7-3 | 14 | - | CASSLGRGNTEAFF
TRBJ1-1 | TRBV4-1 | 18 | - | CASSPRYSQGGRNTEAFF
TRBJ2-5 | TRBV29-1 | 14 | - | CSVELWVGRETQYF
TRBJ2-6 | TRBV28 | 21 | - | CASSLSIRRWDIPSGANVLTF
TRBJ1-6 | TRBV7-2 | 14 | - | CASSPRGSNSPLHF
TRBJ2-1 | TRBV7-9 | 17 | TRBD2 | CASSLVPWGRGVDEQFF
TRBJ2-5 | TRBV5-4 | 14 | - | CASSFKGTQETQYF
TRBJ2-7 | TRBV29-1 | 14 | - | CSVAGGESSYEQYF
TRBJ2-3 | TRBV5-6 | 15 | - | CASSGTPSSTDTQYF
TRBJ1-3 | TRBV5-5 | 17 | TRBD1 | CASSLEVQGAYGNTIYF
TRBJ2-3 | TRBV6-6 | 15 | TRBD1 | CASTRTGENTDTQYF
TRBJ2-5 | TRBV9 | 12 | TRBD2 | CASAAGEGTQYF
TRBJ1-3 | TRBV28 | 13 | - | CASSTLQGNTIYF
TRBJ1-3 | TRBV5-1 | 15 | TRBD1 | CASSFQGVTGNTIYF
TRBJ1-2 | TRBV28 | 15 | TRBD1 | CASSPDRGSVYGYTF
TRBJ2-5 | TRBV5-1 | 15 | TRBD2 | CASGSGTSGLGTQYF
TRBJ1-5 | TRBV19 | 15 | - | CASSIVGQTDQPQHF
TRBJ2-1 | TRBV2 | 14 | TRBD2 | CASSAVGGLGEQFF
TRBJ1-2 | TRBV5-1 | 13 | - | CASSLSANYGYTF